This T cell receptor beta chain was sequenced for a study of human T cells and chemical hapten exposure. As for the study in general: Sensitizing treatment utilized 2% DPC over a roughly 2 cm by roughly 2 cm portion of upper inner arm skin. Once 0.01% DPC had been applied to the upper back by patch test, readings were taken at 6 days. Patients, mostly women, had alopecia areata, alopecia totalis or alopecia universalis.

This clonotype occurred many times. TCRdb re-analysed the RACE reads in MiXCR, keeping a single row per CDR3 protein. The sample has approximately 82,000 distinct CDR3 sequences; approximately 10% are singletons. The CDR3 length is 14 residues. V was shortened by 3 bases and J by 3 bases, with 12 bases between the two germline ends. CDR1 is SNHLY and CDR2 is FYNNEI in the germline V gene. The time point here: patch test 1, 2 weeks after DPC sensitization. This sample's treatment: therapeutic diphenylcyclopropenone sensitization with weekly scalp DPC. Every patch test was put on after a blood sample was taken.

The chain combines TRBV2 with TRBJ2-7; no clear D gene. Sequences were derived from whole blood, sampled in connection with sensitization to the hapten diphenylcyclopropenone (DPC). This TCR was recovered from a woman in her sixties or seventies with alopecia areata. Some clones in this sample may be carry-over from other donors' samples. This chain's CDR3 is CASSDGEKLYEQYF. CDR3 nucleotide sequence: TGTGCCAGCAGTGACGGAGAAAAGCTCTACGAGCAGTACTTC.